This TCR beta chain is from a study of T cells of healthy individuals. TCRdb itself ran the 5' RACE reads through MiXCR, one entry per CDR3 protein. The table shows 100,000 or so distinct CDR3 sequences, with 17% occurring only once. This clonotype was counted a few times. The TCR sequence derives from a human donor in good health.

The CDR3 DNA reads as TGTGCCAGCAGCTACCCACAGGGGAGTTTTCATCAGCCCCAGCATTTT. It translates to CASSYPQGSFHQPQHF. V usage is TRBV27 and J usage is TRBJ1-5, with 7 nucleotides matching TRBD1. The trim removed 6 bases at V and 5 bases at J, leaving 13 bases unmatched. This CDR3 comprises 16 residues. CDR1 is MNHEY and CDR2 is SMNVEV in the germline V gene (reference sequence).